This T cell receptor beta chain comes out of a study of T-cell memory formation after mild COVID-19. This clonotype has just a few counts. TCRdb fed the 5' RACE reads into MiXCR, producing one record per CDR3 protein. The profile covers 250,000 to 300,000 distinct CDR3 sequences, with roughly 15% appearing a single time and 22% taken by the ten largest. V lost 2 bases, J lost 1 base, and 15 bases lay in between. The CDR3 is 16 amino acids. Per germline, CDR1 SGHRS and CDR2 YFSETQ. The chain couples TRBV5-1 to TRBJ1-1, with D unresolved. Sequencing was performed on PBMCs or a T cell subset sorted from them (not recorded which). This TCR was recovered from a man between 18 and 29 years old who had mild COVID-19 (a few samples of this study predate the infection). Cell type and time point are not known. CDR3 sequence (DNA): TGCGCCAGCAGCTTCGAAGCTCGCGTGAGGAACACTGAAGCTTTCTTT. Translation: CASSFEARVRNTEAFF.